What follows are 9 T cell receptor beta chains derived from one specimen sequenced in a study of blood T cell repertoires in COVID-19. The table came from immunoSEQ multiplex PCR; TCRdb's copy has only in-frame clones and leaves some out. The data hold over 60,000 clones, with approximately 89% observed a single time. Sequencing was performed on peripheral blood. These receptors originate from a woman aged 55-69 years with acute or convalescent COVID-19.

The V and J genes are TRBV6-1 and TRBJ1-6, with TRBD1 identical over 7 bases. In germline, CDR1 is MNHNS, CDR2 SASEGT. The CDR3 is 15 amino acids. The V and J ends lost 6 bases and 8 bases, in that order; junction bases with no gene match: 10. The CDR3 spells CASSRLGTAHSPLHF. The CDR3 nucleotides read TGTGCCAGCAGCCGGCTGGGGACAGCTCATTCACCCCTCCACTTT.

The chain couples TRBV5-1 to TRBJ1-4; 7 bases line up with TRBD1. This CDR3 has 15 amino acids. Germline V gene data show CDR1 as SGHRS and CDR2 as YFSETQ. V was pared by 5 bases and J by 0 bases, with 4 bases of the junction left unmatched. CDR3 DNA sequence: TGCGCCAGCAGAACAGGGGCCTCAACTAATGAAAAACTGTTTTTT. Amino acid sequence: CASRTGASTNEKLFF.

This chain joins TRBV29-1 and TRBJ1-2, with D possibly being TRBD1 (5 bases). CDR3 length: 13 residues. V was cut by 3 bases and J by 3 bases, with 11 bases left in between. Germline lookup yields CDR1 SQVTM and CDR2 ANQGSEA. CDR3 region: CSVEPTGDYGYTF. The CDR3 nucleotides are TGCAGCGTTGAGCCGACGGGGGACTATGGCTACACCTTC.

The chain combines TRBV5-1 with TRBJ1-3, with D possibly being TRBD1 (5 bases). Trimming cost V 5 bases and J 8 bases, with 17 bases left between them. The CDR3 extends over 14 amino acids. Germline CDR1 reads SGHRS; CDR2 reads YFSETQ. CDR3 sequence: CASREGFSGDTIYF. The DNA of the CDR3 is TGCGCCAGCAGGGAGGGGTTTTCAGGAGACACCATATATTTT.

The chain joins TRBV5-1 to TRBJ2-1; 8 nucleotides match TRBD1. V was pared by 4 bases and J by 7 bases, with 7 bases of the junction left unmatched. The CDR3 sequence is 14 residues long. Germline V gene sequence: CDR1 SGHRS, CDR2 YFSETQ. DNA for the CDR3: TGCGCCAGCAGCGTCCAGGGGGCCCCAAATGAGCAGTTCTTC. Translated: CASSVQGAPNEQFF.

V is TRBV25-1 and J is TRBJ2-2; 9 nucleotides align to TRBD1. Per germline, CDR1 MGHDK and CDR2 SYGVNS. The CDR3 contains 13 residues. V was clipped by 7 bases and J by 5 bases; unmatched bases: 2. This CDR3 is CASNRGRTGELFF. CDR3 nucleotides: TGTGCCAGCAACAGGGGGCGAACCGGGGAGCTGTTTTTT.

This clone was detected a few times. V is TRBV27 and J is TRBJ2-3; 8 bases are a match to TRBD2. CDR3 length: 15 residues. The germline V gene has CDR1 MNHEY and CDR2 SMNVEV (reference sequence). V dropped 3 bases and J dropped 2; count of bases not matched to a gene: 4. The DNA of the CDR3 is TGTGCCAGCAGTTTCGACGGGGGGGTCACAGATACGCAGTATTTT. Its protein product is CASSFDGGVTDTQYF.

This clone appeared a single time. This sequence joins TRBV3-1 (or the pseudogene TRBV3-2) and TRBJ2-1; 8 bases align to TRBD2. CDR1 LGHDT and CDR2 YNNKEL come from the germline V gene (reference sequence). The CDR3 consists of 16 residues. The V and J ends lost 4 bases and 2 bases, in that order; junction bases with no gene match: 7. This chain's CDR3 is CASSRRTGGAYNEQFF. The CDR3 bases are TGTGCCAGCAGCCGAAGGACCGGGGGGGCCTACAATGAGCAGTTCTTC.

J is TRBJ2-5 and V is TRBV6-6; D gene uncertain. From germline, CDR1 is MNHNY and CDR2 SVGAGI (reference sequence). The V end lost 4 bases, the J end lost 5 bases, and 5 bases lay between the germline ends. The CDR3 length is 11 residues. CDR3 in amino acids: CASSFTETQYF. In DNA form, the CDR3 reads TGTGCCAGCAGTTTCACTGAGACCCAGTACTTC.